These 30 T cell receptor beta chains originate from one sample sequenced in a study of T cell changes during pregnancy in multiple sclerosis. Clones were sequenced by immunoSEQ multiplex PCR, and TCRdb holds only the in-frame ones, with some missing. The table includes about 120,000 clones, roughly 92% detected once. This specimen was peripheral blood, taken before pregnancy. The receptor source for this set is a female donor with multiple sclerosis, enrolled in a pregnancy study.

The genes are TRBV10-1 and TRBJ1-4; D not resolved. CDR1 is WNHNN, CDR2 SYGVQD, per germline (reference sequence). CDR3 length equals 15 residues. V was cut by 10 bases and J by 16 bases, with 31 bases left in between. In nucleotides, the CDR3 is TGCGCCACCCACTCGGGATGCCGCCGTTCCACTAAAGGGTTTTTT. Encoded protein: CATHSGCRRSTKGFF.

The gene calls are TRBV6-5 and TRBJ1-2; 7 bases agree with TRBD1. With 6 bases clipped from V and 2 bases from J, the junction kept 6 bases outside the gene matches. Germline V gene sequence: CDR1 MNHEY, CDR2 SVGAGI. The CDR3 spans 14 residues. The CDR3 DNA reads TGTGCCAGCAGAGCACCACAGGGGAACTATGGCTACACCTTC. Encoded protein: CASRAPQGNYGYTF.

Only one count was recorded for this clone. This rearrangement joins TRBV19 to TRBJ2-7; 10 nucleotides agree with TRBD1. The V gene's germline CDR1 is LNHDA and CDR2 SQIVND (reference sequence). With V trimmed by 5 bases and J by 6 bases, 7 bases remained unmatched. The CDR3 runs 14 residues. The CDR3 is CASSPRQGASEQYF. The CDR3 nucleotides are TGTGCCAGTAGTCCACGACAGGGGGCAAGCGAGCAGTACTTC.

The chain joins TRBV7-9 to TRBJ1-2; the D is unclear. This CDR3 is 12 amino acids long. V lost 3 bases, J lost 7 bases, and 9 bases lay in between. Germline loops: CDR1 SEHNR, CDR2 FQNEAQ (reference sequence). DNA of the CDR3: TGTGCCAGCAGCTTTCTGGAGGGTGGCTACACCTTC. Protein product: CASSFLEGGYTF. Based on the CDR3 plus reference TRBV7-9 and TRBJ1-2, the full variable domain is DTGVSQNPRHKITKRGQNVTFRCDPISEHNRLYWYRQTLGQGPEFLTYFQNEAQLEKSRLLSDRFSAERPKGSFSTLEIQRTEQGDSAMYLCASSFLEGGYTFGSGTRLTVV.

In DNA form, the CDR3 reads TGTGCCAGCAGTTTACGCGGTGTCGGTGAAAAACTGTTTTTT. Protein product: CASSLRGVGEKLFF. This rearrangement joins TRBV28 to TRBJ1-4; D is unresolved. The V gene lost 2 bases and the J gene lost 7 bases, with 11 bases spanning the gap. The CDR3 loop spans 14 amino acids. Germline V gives CDR1 MDHEN, CDR2 SYDVKM.

This clone has only a few counts. The chain combines TRBV7-2 with TRBJ1-1; unclear D gene. Germline lookup yields CDR1 SGHTA and CDR2 FQGNSA. CDR3 length: 14 amino acids. V was cut by 2 bases and J by 0 bases, with 7 bases left in between. The CDR3 loop reads CASSLPVLNTEAFF. DNA of the CDR3: TGTGCCAGCAGCTTACCTGTCTTGAACACTGAAGCTTTCTTT.

The gene calls are TRBV28 and TRBJ2-1; 9 nucleotides agree with TRBD1. CDR1 and CDR2 (germline): MDHEN, SYDVKM. J was trimmed by 6 bases and V by 10 bases; bases with no gene match: 10. The CDR3 runs 14 residues. This CDR3 is CATETGGLGNEQFF. Written as DNA, the CDR3 is TGTGCCACTGAGACAGGGGGTCTGGGCAATGAGCAGTTCTTC. Together with reference TRBV28 and TRBJ2-1, the CDR3 gives the full variable domain: DVKVTQSSRYLVKRTGEKVFLECVQDMDHENMFWYRQDPGLGLRLIYFSYDVKMKEKGDIPEGYSVSREKKERFSLILESASTNQTSMYLCATETGGLGNEQFFGPGTRLTVL.

The chain couples TRBV9 to TRBJ2-5; D is unclear. V was shortened by 0 bases and J by 5 bases, with 17 bases between the two germline ends. The CDR3 loop spans 16 amino acids. Germline lookup yields CDR1 SGDLS and CDR2 YYNGEE. CDR3 amino acids: CASSVAATSFGETQYF. CDR3 nucleotides: TGTGCCAGCAGCGTAGCTGCGACCTCCTTCGGGGAGACCCAGTACTTC.

The chain links TRBV6-1 to TRBJ2-5; tentatively, D is TRBD1 (6 bases). This CDR3 region has 13 residues. The germline V and J ends were trimmed by 6 bases and 5 bases, with 13 bases remaining between them. Germline lookup yields CDR1 MNHNS and CDR2 SASEGT. The CDR3 region has the DNA TGTGCCAGCAGCCAACAGGGCGGGGAGACCCAGTACTTC. It translates to CASSQQGGETQYF.

The chain employs TRBV30 and TRBJ1-2; D uncertain. CDR3 length: 12 residues. CDR1 and CDR2 from the germline V gene are GTSNPN and SVGIG (reference sequence). Trimming removed 2 bases at V and 3 bases at J, with 7 bases between. CDR3 coding DNA: TGTGCCTGGAGTAGACACGACTATGGCTACACCTTC. Its protein is CAWSRHDYGYTF.

CDR3 protein: CASSRGRATLKNYGYTF. CDR3 DNA sequence: TGTGCCAGTAGTCGGGGGAGGGCTACCCTGAAAAACTATGGCTACACCTTC. The V gene is TRBV19, the J gene TRBJ1-2, with a weak D call TRBD1 (5 bases). Germline-derived CDR1 and CDR2 are LNHDA and SQIVND (reference sequence). The CDR3 spans 17 residues. V was trimmed by 5 bases and J by 2 bases, leaving 21 bases between them. The full variable domain, completed using reference TRBV19 and TRBJ1-2, is DGGITQSPKYLFRKEGQNVTLSCEQNLNHDAMYWYRQDPGQGLRLIYYSQIVNDFQKGDIAEGYSVSREKKESFPLTVTSAQKNPTAFYLCASSRGRATLKNYGYTFGSGTRLTVV.

This chain connects TRBV7-9 to TRBJ1-1; 9 bases map to TRBD1. The V gene's germline CDR1 is SEHNR and CDR2 FQNEAQ (reference sequence). Trimming removed 6 bases from V and 1 base from J; junction bases left unmatched: 9. The CDR3 loop spans 16 amino acids. The CDR3 nucleotides are TGTGCCAGCAGACCGAGGACAGGGGCCCCGAACACTGAAGCTTTCTTT. It translates to CASRPRTGAPNTEAFF. Looking up the rest from reference TRBV7-9 and TRBJ1-1 gives the full variable domain: DTGVSQNPRHKITKRGQNVTFRCDPISEHNRLYWYRQTLGQGPEFLTYFQNEAQLEKSRLLSDRFSAERPKGSFSTLEIQRTEQGDSAMYLCASRPRTGAPNTEAFFGQGTRLTVV.

This clone has just one count. V and J are TRBV5-1 and TRBJ2-1; 9 bases are a match to TRBD2. Germline-derived CDR1 and CDR2 are SGHRS and YFSETQ. This CDR3 spans 16 amino acids. The junction had 12 bases not matched to a gene; V was cut back by 1 base and J by 10 bases. The CDR3 sequence: CASSLRSSGDLGEQFF. In nucleotides, the CDR3 is TGCGCCAGCAGCTTGCGGTCTAGCGGGGATTTAGGGGAGCAGTTCTTC.

On this clone: The sample holds other DNA sequences that translate to the same CDR3. The chain combines TRBV28 with TRBJ2-2; no clear D. The CDR3 has 14 residues. The V and J ends lost 2 bases and 5 bases respectively, with 9 bases between them. Germline assignment: CDR1 MDHEN and CDR2 SYDVKM. The CDR3 here is CASSLGVRTGELFF. Written as DNA, the CDR3 is TGTGCCAGCAGTTTAGGCGTGAGGACCGGGGAGCTGTTTTTT. The whole variable domain, remainder taken from reference TRBV28 and TRBJ2-2, is DVKVTQSSRYLVKRTGEKVFLECVQDMDHENMFWYRQDPGLGLRLIYFSYDVKMKEKGDIPEGYSVSREKKERFSLILESASTNQTSMYLCASSLGVRTGELFFGEGSRLTVL.

The chain joins TRBV19 to TRBJ2-5, with TRBD1 identical over 9 bases. This CDR3 has 16 residues. Germline assignment: CDR1 LNHDA and CDR2 SQIVND (reference sequence). V was clipped by 1 base and J by 5 bases; unmatched bases: 8. CDR3 coding DNA: TGTGCCAGTAGTATAGGAGGGGGACAGGGCGAGGAGACCCAGTACTTC. This encodes CASSIGGGQGEETQYF.

Details on this clone: This CDR3 is also generated by other DNA sequences in the sample. The chain uses TRBV18 and TRBJ2-5; TRBD1 aligns across 7 bases. The CDR3 is made up of 13 amino acids. The V gene end was trimmed by 3 bases and the J gene end by 3 bases; junction bases not matched to a gene: 1. Germline V gene lookup returns CDR1 KGHSH and CDR2 LQKENI. CDR3: CASSPGQEETQYF. CDR3 nucleotide sequence: TGTGCCAGCTCACCCGGACAGGAAGAGACCCAGTACTTC.

This sequence joins TRBV2 and TRBJ1-1; tentatively, D is TRBD1 (6 bases). The CDR3 is 13 amino acids. Germline values: CDR1 SNHLY, CDR2 FYNNEI. The V and J ends lost 8 bases and 7 bases respectively, with 17 bases between them. In DNA, the CDR3 is TGTGCCAGCCCCGAAGAGGGGGTAGGTGAAGCTTTCTTT. Amino acid sequence: CASPEEGVGEAFF.

This clone was seen a few times. The gene calls are TRBV30 and TRBJ2-1; D possibly corresponds to TRBD1 (6 bases). Germline V gene sequence: CDR1 GTSNPN, CDR2 SVGIG (reference sequence). This CDR3 has 14 residues. V was trimmed by 0 bases and J by 5 bases, leaving 11 bases between them. CDR3 residues: CAWSVWQGNNEQFF. In DNA, the CDR3 is TGTGCCTGGAGTGTTTGGCAGGGGAACAATGAGCAGTTCTTC.

This chain links TRBV18 with TRBJ2-7; TRBD2 matches 7 bases. This CDR3 contains 14 residues. Germline trimming cut 3 bases from V and 5 bases from J; bases unmatched to any gene: 7. Germline loops: CDR1 KGHSH, CDR2 LQKENI. In DNA form, the CDR3 reads TGTGCCAGCTCACCCAGGGCGGGAGATCACGAGCAGTACTTC. Translating it yields CASSPRAGDHEQYF.

The CDR3 here is CASSVGEGRGLQETQYF. CDR3 sequence (DNA): TGTGCCAGCAGCGTAGGGGAAGGCAGGGGGCTTCAAGAGACCCAGTACTTC. The chain links TRBV9 to TRBJ2-5, with 8 bases identical to TRBD1. The CDR3 length is 17 residues. Germline loops: CDR1 SGDLS, CDR2 YYNGEE. J lost 2 bases, V lost 0 bases, and 9 bases had no gene match.

V usage is TRBV7-9 and J usage is TRBJ2-3; D is perhaps TRBD1 (5 bases). The CDR3 totals 16 residues. CDR1 SEHNR and CDR2 FQNEAQ come from the germline V gene (reference sequence). Trimming pared 3 bases from V and 1 base from J, leaving 14 bases between. The CDR3 loop reads CASSFSQGIGTDTQYF. In DNA, the CDR3 is TGTGCCAGCAGCTTCAGTCAGGGTATAGGCACAGATACGCAGTATTTT.

The chain uses TRBV5-1 and TRBJ2-5, with TRBD1 as a possible D gene (6 bases). This CDR3 has 15 residues. In germline, CDR1 is SGHRS, CDR2 YFSETQ. V shed 4 bases and J shed 4 bases, with 17 bases lying between them. CDR3 coding DNA: TGCGCCAGCAGCCCAGGGGCCTCGCCCCCAGAGACCCAGTACTTC. It specifies CASSPGASPPETQYF.

The chain has TRBV7-8 and TRBJ2-5; 9 bases fit TRBD1. This CDR3 is 14 amino acids long. Trimming at V came to 3 bases and at J to 6 bases, leaving 5 bases not matched to a gene. The germline gives CDR1 SGHVS, CDR2 FQNEAQ. The CDR3 is CASSFIGTGQTQYF. The CDR3 DNA reads as TGTGCCAGCAGCTTTATCGGGACAGGGCAGACCCAGTACTTC.

This clone was detected once. The J gene is TRBJ1-1, the V gene TRBV7-2; D is undetermined. There are 14 residues in the CDR3. The germline V and J ends were trimmed by 0 bases and 6 bases, with 11 bases remaining between them. Germline V gene sequence: CDR1 SGHTA, CDR2 FQGNSA. The DNA of the CDR3 is TGTGCCAGCAGCTTAGCACGCAGGCTATCTGAAGCTTTCTTT. It specifies CASSLARRLSEAFF.

The chain has TRBV11-2 and TRBJ2-7, with 7 bases matching TRBD2. The germline gives CDR1 SGHAT, CDR2 FQNNGV. The CDR3 runs 14 residues. J gave up 2 bases and V 2 bases, and 3 bases lay outside the gene matches. The CDR3 here is CASSLSGAAYEQYF. CDR3 in DNA: TGTGCCAGCAGCTTAAGCGGGGCCGCCTACGAGCAGTACTTC. The full variable domain, completed using reference TRBV11-2 and TRBJ2-7, is EAGVAQSPRYKIIEKRQSVAFWCNPISGHATLYWYQQILGQGPKLLIQFQNNGVVDDSQLPKDRFSAERLKGVDSTLKIQPAKLEDSAVYLCASSLSGAAYEQYFGPGTRLTVT.

This chain joins TRBV27 and TRBJ2-1; the match to TRBD2 covers 8 bases. This CDR3 has 12 amino acids. Germline lookup yields CDR1 MNHEY and CDR2 SMNVEV (reference sequence). V lost 6 bases and J lost 14; bases outside the gene matches: 9. The CDR3 nucleotides read TGTGCCAGCAGCCAAAGCGGGAGACTTAAGTTCTTC. It encodes CASSQSGRLKFF.

This clone was detected only once. DNA for the CDR3: TGTGCCAGCAGTGTCGACAGGGCCTCCTACAATGAGCAGTTCTTC. Translation gives CASSVDRASYNEQFF. This chain uses TRBV2 with TRBJ2-1; 7 positions agree with TRBD1. V shed 4 bases, J shed 0 bases, and the junction held 3 bases outside the gene matches. Germline CDR1 is SNHLY and CDR2 is FYNNEI. This CDR3 is built from 15 residues.

The rearrangement joins TRBV27 to TRBJ2-7; D possibly corresponds to TRBD1 (6 bases). Deletions cut 6 bases from V and 2 bases from J, with 17 bases between. Germline V gives CDR1 MNHEY, CDR2 SMNVEV (reference sequence). The CDR3 loop spans 15 amino acids. The CDR3 region is CASSRTPTGPYEQYF. CDR3 nucleotides: TGTGCCAGCAGCCGAACCCCGACAGGACCCTACGAGCAGTACTTC.

The chain joins TRBV5-1 to TRBJ2-7, with D possibly TRBD1 on 5 matching bases. V was trimmed by 0 bases and J by 5 bases, leaving 9 bases between them. The germline gives CDR1 SGHRS, CDR2 YFSETQ. The CDR3 sequence is 13 residues long. Here the CDR3 DNA reads TGCGCCAGCAGCTTGGGTCAGGGCCACGAGCAGTACTTC. Protein sequence: CASSLGQGHEQYF.

This sequence joins TRBV6-5 and TRBJ2-5; possibly TRBD2 for D (6 bases). The germline CDR1 and CDR2 sequences are MNHEY and SVGAGI. V dropped 8 bases and J dropped 2 bases, with 6 bases sitting between them. The CDR3 spans 11 residues. DNA for the CDR3: TGTGCCAGCGGGGGGCAAGAGACCCAGTACTTC. It yields the protein CASGGQETQYF.